The next 20 T cell receptor beta chains were all read from a single sample in a study of read filtering for tumor transcriptome and immune sequencing. This library used around 0.4 ug RNA and molecular barcoded adaptors spanning alpha/delta and beta/gamma chains. One entry per CDR3 protein, called by TCRdb with MiXCR from the reads. The table records about 47,000 distinct CDR3 sequences, roughly 12% of them present only once. Sequenced sample: a population of CD138-negative cells sorted from bone marrow. The receptors here all came from a donor aged 40 or older with multiple myeloma.

A note on this clonotype: This sequence may be a read error, since a much larger clone differs from it by one base. The chain has TRBV6-5 and TRBJ2-7; TRBD2 might be the D (5 bases). The germline V gene has CDR1 MNHEY and CDR2 SVGAGI. This CDR3 has 14 residues. V was trimmed by 4 bases and J by 5 bases, leaving 15 bases between them. This CDR3 reads CASSSGLRKDEQYF. The CDR3 nucleotides are TGTGCCAGCAGTTCCGGACTGAGAAAGGACGAGCAGTACTTC.

Concerning this clonotype itself: The junction differs from germline at one of its ends, possibly a read error. CDR3 coding DNA: TGTGCTAGCCCACCTGTTCAGAGCCATTCTGGGGCCAACGACCTGACTTTC. Protein: CASPPVQSHSGANDLTF. The rearrangement uses TRBV18 and TRBJ2-6, with D perhaps TRBD1 (5 bases). CDR1 is KGHSH and CDR2 is LQKENI in the germline V gene. The CDR3 has 17 residues.

In its sample, this clonotype ranks as medium-sized (0.01 to 0.1%). The V call is TRBV19, the J call TRBJ2-2; D not resolved. Trimming stripped 3 bases from V and 8 bases from J, with 7 bases between. Per the germline V gene, CDR1 is LNHDA and CDR2 is SQIVND (reference sequence). This CDR3 region has 12 residues. In DNA, the CDR3 is TGTGCCAGTAGTATCATAGGGGGGGAGCTGTTTTTT. Protein sequence: CASSIIGGELFF.

At least ten counts were recorded for this clonotype. The DNA for the CDR3 is TGTGCCAGCAGCTCGAGGGTCTTCGGGGACACTGAAGCTTTCTTT. Its protein is CASSSRVFGDTEAFF. This chain joins TRBV27 and TRBJ1-1; D unclear. The germline CDR1 and CDR2 sequences are MNHEY and SMNVEV (reference sequence). V shed 6 bases and J shed 3 bases, with 17 bases lying between them. The CDR3 is made up of 15 amino acids.

In its sample, this clonotype was seen many times. The chain employs TRBV2 and TRBJ2-4; 8 bases are a match to TRBD2. The trim removed 6 bases at V and 0 bases at J, leaving 7 bases unmatched. Germline CDR1 and CDR2: SNHLY and FYNNEI. The CDR3 consists of 16 residues. CDR3 loop: CASSELAVLAKNIQYF. The CDR3, as DNA: TGTGCCAGCAGCGAACTAGCGGTTCTAGCCAAAAACATTCAGTACTTC.

At least ten counts were recorded for this clonotype. V usage is TRBV6-1 and J usage is TRBJ2-3; 13 positions agree with TRBD2. CDR1 and CDR2 from the germline V gene are MNHNS and SASEGT. J lost 5 bases, V lost 7 bases, and 9 bases had no gene match. The CDR3 extends over 16 amino acids. CDR3 sequence reads: CASIRTSGSGGDTQYF. The CDR3 DNA sequence: TGTGCCAGCATCCGGACTAGCGGGAGTGGGGGAGATACGCAGTATTTT.

This clonotype was observed a few times. This chain joins TRBV7-3 and TRBJ2-1; D unresolved. This CDR3 is built from 14 residues. Germline V gene sequence: CDR1 SGHTA, CDR2 FQGTGA. Trimming stripped 5 bases from V and 5 bases from J, with 13 bases between. The DNA of the CDR3 is TGTGCCAGCAGCCTGACTTGCGGCAACAATGAGCAGTTCTTC. It translates to CASSLTCGNNEQFF.

This rearrangement joins TRBV4-3 to TRBJ2-6, with a tentative D call TRBD2 (6 bases). The V gene's germline CDR1 is LGHNA and CDR2 YSLEER. This CDR3 has 14 residues. The V end was cut by 5 bases, the J end by 11 bases, with 16 bases between. The CDR3 sequence is CASSESLGGDVLTF. CDR3 DNA sequence: TGCGCCAGCAGCGAAAGCCTGGGGGGAGACGTCCTGACTTTC.

At least ten counts were recorded for this clonotype. The genes are TRBV12-3 or TRBV12-4 and TRBJ2-1; 7 bases agree with TRBD2. The CDR3 runs 17 residues. V dropped 6 bases and J dropped 4; count of bases not matched to a gene: 15. This chain's CDR3 is CASSVSDGGSRYNEQFF. CDR3 coding DNA: TGTGCCAGCAGCGTCTCCGACGGCGGGAGTAGATACAATGAGCAGTTCTTC.

This clonotype was seen at least ten times. The chain carries TRBV28 and TRBJ1-4; D not certain. Germline lookup yields CDR1 MDHEN and CDR2 SYDVKM. Between the trimmed V and J ends, which lost 4 bases and 6 bases, there was a span of 21 bases. The CDR3 extends over 17 amino acids. Here the CDR3 DNA reads TGTGCCAGCAGTTCCTTCATCACGACAAGGAGGGATGAAAAACTGTTTTTT. Residues: CASSSFITTRRDEKLFF.

This clonotype was seen ten or more times. The chain joins TRBV27 to TRBJ2-4; 8 bases line up with TRBD1. The length of the CDR3 is 15 residues. Germline V gene data show CDR1 as MNHEY and CDR2 as SMNVEV (reference sequence). J lost 3 bases, V lost 6 bases, and 7 bases had no gene match. The CDR3 here is CASSPDRAGKNIQYF. The DNA for the CDR3 is TGTGCCAGCAGCCCGGACAGGGCGGGCAAAAACATTCAGTACTTC.

This clonotype was detected ten times or more. The chain joins TRBV7-3 to TRBJ2-1; unclear D gene. Trimming pared 5 bases from V and 1 base from J, leaving 9 bases between. In germline, CDR1 is SGHTA, CDR2 FQGTGA. The CDR3 consists of 14 residues. CDR3 protein: CASSKSGSYNEQFF. The CDR3 nucleotides are TGTGCCAGCAGCAAATCAGGTTCCTACAATGAGCAGTTCTTC.

About this clonotype: This CDR3 is missing its conserved last phenylalanine or tryptophan, likely due to a read error. The gene calls are TRBV7-3 and TRBJ1-1; D may be TRBD1 (5 bases). The CDR3 consists of 15 residues. Germline CDR1 and CDR2: SGHTA and FQGTGA. Written as DNA, the CDR3 is TGTGCCAGCAGCCTAACTGCGAGCAGGGTCACTGAAGCTTTCTCT. Translating it yields CASSLTASRVTEAFS.

This clonotype was recorded many times. The chain uses TRBV4-2 and TRBJ2-3; possible D gene TRBD2, 6 bases. The CDR3 runs 15 residues. The V end lost 1 base, the J end lost 3 bases, and 11 bases lay between the germline ends. Germline V lookup: CDR1 LGHNA, CDR2 YNFKEQ. CDR3 region: CASSQGGRDTDTQYF. The CDR3 region has the DNA TGTGCCAGCAGCCAAGGCGGGCGGGATACAGATACGCAGTATTTT.

Notes on this clonotype: Mismatch with germline at one junction end may stem from a read error. The CDR3 here is CASSLRIAGLALF. CDR3 coding DNA: TGTGCCAGCAGCTTAAGAATAGCAGGGCTAGCTCTCTTT. V gene TRBV7-8 combines with J gene TRBJ1-1; D may be TRBD1 (5 bases). This CDR3 is built from 13 residues. Germline values: CDR1 SGHVS, CDR2 FQNEAQ.

Remarks on this clonotype: A far larger clone differs by one base, so this is likely a read error. The genes are TRBV7-9 and TRBJ1-1, with D perhaps matching TRBD1 (6 bases). The last part of the DNA fits TRBJ1-6 better; the J call may be wrong. Germline V lookup: CDR1 SEHNR, CDR2 FQNEAQ (reference sequence). CDR3 size: 15 residues. The CDR3 DNA reads TGTGCCAGCGGCTTAGCCAGGGGATTTGGATCACCCCTCCACTTT. It translates to CASGLARGFGSPLHF.

Points on this clonotype: A read error may account for a junction end that differs from germline. The chain couples TRBV2 to TRBJ2-1; D possibly corresponds to TRBD2 (5 bases). This CDR3 is built from 16 residues. Germline CDR1 is SNHLY and CDR2 is FYNNEI. The CDR3 here is CASSEWRRSSYNEQFF. Written as DNA, the CDR3 is TGTGCCAGCAGTGAATGGAGGAGAAGTTCCTACAATGAGCAGTTCTTT.

This clonotype has ten or more counts. This rearrangement joins TRBV2 to TRBJ2-3, with 11 bases lining up with TRBD1. The CDR3 totals 15 residues. CDR1 and CDR2 (germline): SNHLY, FYNNEI. V was pared by 5 bases and J by 5 bases, with 6 bases of the junction left unmatched. CDR3 nucleotide sequence: TGTGCCAGCAGTATGGACAGGGGGCGCGGAGATACGCAGTATTTT. The encoded protein is CASSMDRGRGDTQYF.

This clonotype occurred a few times. The J gene is TRBJ2-2, the V gene TRBV30; D remains ambiguous. Trimming stripped 4 bases from V and 0 bases from J, with 6 bases between. The germline V gene has CDR1 GTSNPN and CDR2 SVGIG (reference sequence). The CDR3 is made up of 13 amino acids. The CDR3 nucleotides read TGTGCCTGGACGGCTACGAACACCGGGGAGCTGTTTTTT. This codes for CAWTATNTGELFF.

This clonotype was seen only a few times. With a much larger clone just one base away, this may be a read error. The chain couples TRBV20-1 to TRBJ2-1, with 9 bases matching TRBD2. The CDR3 runs to 15 residues. Germline CDR1 is DFQATT and CDR2 is SNEGSKA (reference sequence). Trimming at V came to 5 bases and at J to 10 bases, leaving 15 bases not matched to a gene. In DNA, the CDR3 is TGCAGTGCTTACGGGAAGGGAGCGGGAGGTCAGGAGCAGTTCTTC. Translating it yields CSAYGKGAGGQEQFF.